The clone carrying this T cell receptor beta chain showed up just a few times. Its antigen is not known. The data belong to a study of T-cell reconstitution after alpha-beta-depleted transplantation in children. The study, taken as a whole, reports: From surviving recipient T cells and thymic progenitors came the high day-60 TCRbeta diversity observed in some patients.

Germline V gene sequence: CDR1 SGHTA, CDR2 FQGNSA. The CDR3 extends over 13 amino acids. Trimming took 5 bases from V and 6 from J, leaving 11 bases between them. Researchers prepared the TCRbeta library using unique molecular identifiers, the study reports. TCRdb passed the PCR reads through MiXCR, listing each CDR3 protein once. The sample holds about 980,000 distinct CDR3 sequences, roughly 29% seen once. The V gene is TRBV7-2, the J gene TRBJ2-4; unclear D gene. The sample in question was PBMCs, mostly from graft donor cells, obtained 360 days after TCRalphabeta/CD19-depleted stem cell transplant. This TCR was recovered from a boy in the first two years of life who had a stem cell transplant for SCID, so the T cells may come from the graft donor. CDR3 protein: CASSNAKGNIQYF. CDR3 sequence (DNA): TGTGCCAGCAGCAATGCGAAGGGAAACATTCAGTACTTC.